This is a list of T cell receptor beta chains from one sample in a study of identical twins. TCRdb passed the 5' RACE reads through MiXCR, listing each CDR3 protein once. Of 750,000 to 950,000 distinct CDR3 sequences listed, 10% to 15% are singletons. The sample was also linked to a second study, of yellow fever vaccine responses in identical twins.

Sequenced material: PBMCs. Receptors originate from a young woman in good health. CDR3s include the opening cysteine and the closing phenylalanine or tryptophan. The D gene is left open where the match is weak. Some rows mark clone size as missing; the rest say once, few, many or name a class of expanded clone.

v_gene,abundance,j_gene,d_gene,CDR3aa,CDR3nt
TRBV9,-,TRBJ2-1,-,CASSVAQGLREQFF,TGTGCCAGCAGCGTAGCTCAGGGACTTAGGGAGCAGTTCTTC
TRBV20-1,few,TRBJ1-6,-,CSAEGATYDYSPLHF,TGCAGTGCTGAAGGGGCCACATACGATTATTCACCCCTCCACTTT
TRBV6-5,-,TRBJ1-1,-,CASSYSRDLNTEAFF,TGTGCCAGCAGTTACTCCAGAGATTTGAACACTGAAGCTTTCTTT
TRBV7-7,-,TRBJ2-3,-,CASSPDFTSHTQYF,TGTGCCAGCAGCCCCGATTTTACATCCCATACGCAGTATTTT
TRBV12-3/TRBV12-4,few,TRBJ2-3,TRBD2,CASVGGRDTQYF,TGTGCCAGCGTCGGGGGGAGAGATACGCAGTATTTT
TRBV6-5,-,TRBJ1-1,-,CASSYGGTANTEAFF,TGTGCCAGCAGTTACGGGGGCACAGCGAACACTGAAGCTTTCTTT
TRBV5-1,few,TRBJ2-3,TRBD1,CASSSGQTTDTQYF,TGCGCCAGCAGCTCGGGACAGACCACAGATACGCAGTATTTT
TRBV10-3,many,TRBJ2-1,-,CAISDPRGGRQDNEQFF,TGTGCCATCAGTGACCCCAGGGGGGGCAGGCAAGACAATGAGCAGTTCTTC
TRBV11-2,-,TRBJ2-3,TRBD2,CASSFSAGYWDTQYF,TGTGCCAGCAGCTTTTCAGCGGGGTACTGGGATACGCAGTATTTT
TRBV7-8,many,TRBJ2-5,-,CASSLAGRLEQETQYF,TGTGCCAGCAGCTTAGCTGGTCGGCTAGAGCAAGAGACCCAGTACTTC
TRBV10-3,many,TRBJ2-3,-,CAISESTRWGSDTQYF,TGTGCCATCAGTGAGTCGACTCGGTGGGGGTCCGATACGCAGTATTTT